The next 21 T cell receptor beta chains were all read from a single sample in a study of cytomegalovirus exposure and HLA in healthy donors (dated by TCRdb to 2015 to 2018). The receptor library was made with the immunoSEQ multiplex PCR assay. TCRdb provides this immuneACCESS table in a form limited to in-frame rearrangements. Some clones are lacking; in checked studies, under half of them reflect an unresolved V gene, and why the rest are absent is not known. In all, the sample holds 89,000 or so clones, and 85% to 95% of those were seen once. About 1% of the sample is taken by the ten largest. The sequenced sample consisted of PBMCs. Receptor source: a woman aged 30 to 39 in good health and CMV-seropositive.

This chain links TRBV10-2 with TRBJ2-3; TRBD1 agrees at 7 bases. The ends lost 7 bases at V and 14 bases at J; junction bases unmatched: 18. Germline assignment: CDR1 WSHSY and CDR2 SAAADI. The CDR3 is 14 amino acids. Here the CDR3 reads CASTSGTEGAKWYF. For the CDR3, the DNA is TGCGCCAGCACATCCGGGACAGAGGGGGCAAAGTGGTATTTT.

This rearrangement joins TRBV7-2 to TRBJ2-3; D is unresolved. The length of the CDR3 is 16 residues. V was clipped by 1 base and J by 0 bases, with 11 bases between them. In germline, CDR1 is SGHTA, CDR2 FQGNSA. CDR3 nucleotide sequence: TGTGCCAGCAGCTTAGTATTGGGCCTTAGCACAGATACGCAGTATTTT. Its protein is CASSLVLGLSTDTQYF.

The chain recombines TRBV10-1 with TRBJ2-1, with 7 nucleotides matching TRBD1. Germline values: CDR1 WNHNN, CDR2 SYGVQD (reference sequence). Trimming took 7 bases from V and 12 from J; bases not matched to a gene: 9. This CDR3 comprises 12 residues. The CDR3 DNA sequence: TGCGCCAGCATAAAGACAGGGCAGGGGCAGTTCTTC. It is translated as CASIKTGQGQFF.

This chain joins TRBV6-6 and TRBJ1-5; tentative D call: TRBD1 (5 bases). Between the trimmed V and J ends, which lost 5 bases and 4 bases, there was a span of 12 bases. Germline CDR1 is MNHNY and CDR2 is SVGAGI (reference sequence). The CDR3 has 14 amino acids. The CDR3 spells CASSQASGNQPQHF. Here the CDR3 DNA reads TGTGCCAGCAGTCAAGCCTCAGGGAATCAGCCCCAGCATTTT.

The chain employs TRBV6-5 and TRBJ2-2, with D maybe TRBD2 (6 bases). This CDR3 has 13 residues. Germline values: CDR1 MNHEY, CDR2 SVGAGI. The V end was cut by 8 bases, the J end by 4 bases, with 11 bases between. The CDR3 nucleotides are TGTGCCAGCTGGGCCGGGAGCACCGGGGAGCTGTTTTTT. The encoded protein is CASWAGSTGELFF.

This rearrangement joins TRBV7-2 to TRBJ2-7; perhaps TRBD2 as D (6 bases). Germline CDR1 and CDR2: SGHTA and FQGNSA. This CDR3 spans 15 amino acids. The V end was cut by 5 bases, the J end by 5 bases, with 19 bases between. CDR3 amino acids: CASSARGTAPHEQYF. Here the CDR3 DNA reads TGTGCCAGCAGCGCCCGGGGGACCGCTCCTCACGAGCAGTACTTC.

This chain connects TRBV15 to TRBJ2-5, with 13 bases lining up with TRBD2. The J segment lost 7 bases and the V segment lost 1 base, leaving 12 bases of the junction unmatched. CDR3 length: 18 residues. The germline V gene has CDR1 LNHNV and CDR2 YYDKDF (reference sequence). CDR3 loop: CATSRARPGLAGSGTQYF. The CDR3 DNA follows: TGTGCCACCAGCAGAGCTAGGCCGGGACTAGCGGGATCGGGGACCCAGTACTTC.

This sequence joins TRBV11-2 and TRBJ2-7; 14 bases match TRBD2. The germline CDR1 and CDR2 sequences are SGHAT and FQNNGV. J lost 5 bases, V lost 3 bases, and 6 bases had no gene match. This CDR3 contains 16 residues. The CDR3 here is CASSFRLAGGPHEQYF. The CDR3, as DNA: TGTGCCAGCAGCTTTAGACTAGCGGGAGGGCCGCACGAGCAGTACTTC.

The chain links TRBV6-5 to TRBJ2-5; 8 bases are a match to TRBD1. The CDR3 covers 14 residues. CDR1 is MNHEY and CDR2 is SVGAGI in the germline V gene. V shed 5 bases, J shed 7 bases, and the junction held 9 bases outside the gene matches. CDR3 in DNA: TGTGCCAGCAGTCGACAGGGGCCGTACGGGACCCAGTACTTC. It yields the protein CASSRQGPYGTQYF.

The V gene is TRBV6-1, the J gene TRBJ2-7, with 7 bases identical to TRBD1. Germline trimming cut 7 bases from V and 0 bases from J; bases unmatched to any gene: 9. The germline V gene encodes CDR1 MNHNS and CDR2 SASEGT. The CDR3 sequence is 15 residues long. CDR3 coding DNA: TGTGCCAGCACCCGAGGGGGCCAAATCTCCTACGAGCAGTACTTC. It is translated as CASTRGGQISYEQYF.

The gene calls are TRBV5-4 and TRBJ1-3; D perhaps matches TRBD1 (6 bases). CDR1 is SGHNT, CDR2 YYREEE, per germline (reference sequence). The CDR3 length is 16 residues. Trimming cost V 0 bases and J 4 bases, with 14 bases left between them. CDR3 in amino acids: CASSLGGGLSGNTIYF. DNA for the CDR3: TGTGCCAGCAGCTTGGGCGGGGGGCTATCAGGAAACACCATATATTTT.

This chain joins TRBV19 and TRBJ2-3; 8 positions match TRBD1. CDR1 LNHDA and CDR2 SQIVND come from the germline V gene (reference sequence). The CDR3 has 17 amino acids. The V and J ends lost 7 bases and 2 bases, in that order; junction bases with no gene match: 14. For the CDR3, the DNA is TGTGCCAGTACCTACTCAGGACAGGGCCCGACCACAGATACGCAGTATTTT. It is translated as CASTYSGQGPTTDTQYF.

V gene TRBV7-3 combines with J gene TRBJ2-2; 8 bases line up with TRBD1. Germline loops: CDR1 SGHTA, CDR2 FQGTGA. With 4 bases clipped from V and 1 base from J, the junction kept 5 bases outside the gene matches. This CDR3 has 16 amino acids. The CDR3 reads CASSSRQGMNTGELFF. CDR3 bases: TGTGCCAGCAGCTCTCGACAGGGGATGAACACCGGGGAGCTGTTTTTT.

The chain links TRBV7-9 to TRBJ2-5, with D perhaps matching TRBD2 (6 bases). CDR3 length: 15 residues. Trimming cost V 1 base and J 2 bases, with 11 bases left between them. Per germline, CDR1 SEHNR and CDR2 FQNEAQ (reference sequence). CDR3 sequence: CASSLVLREQETQYF. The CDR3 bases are TGTGCCAGCAGCTTAGTTCTTCGGGAGCAAGAGACCCAGTACTTC.

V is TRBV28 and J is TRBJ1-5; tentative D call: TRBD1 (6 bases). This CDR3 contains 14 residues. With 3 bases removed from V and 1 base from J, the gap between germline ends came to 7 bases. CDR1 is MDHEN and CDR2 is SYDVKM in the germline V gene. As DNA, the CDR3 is TGTGCCAGCAGTTTCGGACAGAGCAATCAGCCCCAGCATTTT. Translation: CASSFGQSNQPQHF.

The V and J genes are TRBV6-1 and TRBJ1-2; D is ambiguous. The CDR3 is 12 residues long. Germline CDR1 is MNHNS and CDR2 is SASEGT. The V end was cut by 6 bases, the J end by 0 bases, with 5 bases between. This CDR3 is CASSPSNYGYTF. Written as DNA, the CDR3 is TGTGCCAGCAGCCCTTCTAACTATGGCTACACCTTC.

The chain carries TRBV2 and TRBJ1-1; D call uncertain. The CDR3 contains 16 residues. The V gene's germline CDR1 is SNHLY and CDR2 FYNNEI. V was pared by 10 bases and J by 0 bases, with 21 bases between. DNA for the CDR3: TGTGCCATCCCAGGTAGGGAACCGGGGATGAACACTGAAGCTTTCTTT. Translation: CAIPGREPGMNTEAFF.

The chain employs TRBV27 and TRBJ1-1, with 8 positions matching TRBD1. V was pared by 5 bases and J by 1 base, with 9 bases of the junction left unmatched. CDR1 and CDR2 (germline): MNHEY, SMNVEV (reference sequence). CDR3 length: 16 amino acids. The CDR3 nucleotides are TGTGCCAGCAGTGGCCCGACAGGGGAATCGAACACTGAAGCTTTCTTT. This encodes CASSGPTGESNTEAFF.

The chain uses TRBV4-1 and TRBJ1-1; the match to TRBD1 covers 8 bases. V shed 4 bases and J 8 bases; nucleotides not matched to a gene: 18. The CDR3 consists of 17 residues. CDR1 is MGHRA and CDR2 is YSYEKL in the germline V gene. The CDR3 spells CASSLFGSGGLQGEAFF. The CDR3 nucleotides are TGCGCCAGCAGCCTCTTCGGGTCAGGGGGCCTCCAGGGGGAAGCTTTCTTT.

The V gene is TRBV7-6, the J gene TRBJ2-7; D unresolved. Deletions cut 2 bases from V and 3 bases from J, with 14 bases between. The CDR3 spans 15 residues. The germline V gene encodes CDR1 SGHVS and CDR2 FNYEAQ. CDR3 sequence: CASSLFAGLNYEQYF. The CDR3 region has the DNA TGTGCCAGCAGCTTATTTGCAGGCTTAAACTACGAGCAGTACTTC.

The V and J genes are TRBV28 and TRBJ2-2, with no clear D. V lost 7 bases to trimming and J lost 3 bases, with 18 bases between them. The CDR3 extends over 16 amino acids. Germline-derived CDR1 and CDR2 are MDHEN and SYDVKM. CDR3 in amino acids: CASTELTPSDTGELFF. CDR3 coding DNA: TGTGCCAGCACTGAATTGACACCTTCGGACACCGGGGAGCTGTTTTTT.